This T cell receptor (beta chain) comes out of a study of PD-1 and CTLA-4 blockade in melanoma. Here immunoSEQ multiplex PCR was the method, and the copy in TCRdb shows in-frame clones only, minus some. The repertoire has 28,000 or so clones, around 90% of them found once; the top ten carry roughly 8.6%. The V gene end was trimmed by 0 bases and the J gene end by 4 bases; junction bases not matched to a gene: 3. Germline CDR1 SGDLS, CDR2 YYNGEE. The CDR3 covers 16 residues. This clonotype was obtained from a human donor with melanoma. The sequences come from CD8+ T cells from peripheral blood, collected from a patient given anti-PD-1 treatment. The rearrangement links TRBV9 to TRBJ2-2, with 10 bases aligning to TRBD2. CDR3 DNA sequence: TGTGCCAGCAGCGTAGGACTAGCGGGCGTCACCGGGGAGCTGTTTTTT. Translated: CASSVGLAGVTGELFF.